The 24 T cell receptor beta chains presented below share a single source sample, sequenced in a study of PD-1 blockade in classical Hodgkin lymphoma. Clones were sequenced by immunoSEQ multiplex PCR, and TCRdb holds only the in-frame ones, with some missing. Seen here are about 96,000 clones, 93% observed once, and the top ten hold less than 2%. This sample's time point: cycle 4 day 1 (C4D1), after 5 to 7 weeks of nivolumab. Following autologous stem cell transplantation, relapse occurred in every patient, and exposure to brentuximab vedotin varied. Material: peripheral blood mononuclear cells (PBMCs), obtained before the fourth cycle of nivolumab. These receptors were taken from a human donor with classical Hodgkin lymphoma.

The rearrangement links TRBV9 to TRBJ2-7; 13 nucleotides line up with TRBD2. The CDR3 consists of 17 residues. The J segment lost 2 bases and the V segment lost 4 bases, leaving 9 bases of the junction unmatched. Germline CDR1 and CDR2: SGDLS and YYNGEE. The CDR3 DNA is TGTGCCAGCAGCCAAAACCCGGGACTAGCGGGACCCTACGAGCAGTACTTC. Translated, it gives CASSQNPGLAGPYEQYF. The full variable domain, in which reference TRBV9 and TRBJ2-7 provide the parts outside the CDR3, is DSGVTQTPKHLITATGQRVTLRCSPRSGDLSVYWYQQSLDQGLQFLIQYYNGEERAKGNILERFSAQQFPDLHSELNLSSLELGDSALYFCASSQNPGLAGPYEQYFGPGTRLTVT.

This chain uses TRBV5-4 with TRBJ1-2; 7 bases are a match to TRBD1. The V and J ends lost 2 bases and 8 bases, in that order; junction bases with no gene match: 18. CDR3 length equals 17 residues. Germline CDR1 is SGHNT and CDR2 is YYREEE (reference sequence). DNA for the CDR3: TGTGCCAGCAGCTTCGTCCGCGGGACAGAGGGCAAGGAGGGCTACACCTTC. Translation: CASSFVRGTEGKEGYTF.

The V and J genes are TRBV2 and TRBJ1-5; D is ambiguous. The V end was cut by 8 bases, the J end by 3 bases, with 17 bases between. The CDR3 length is 15 residues. CDR1 is SNHLY, CDR2 FYNNEI, per germline. The CDR3 nucleotides read TGTGCCAGCGCACCATACCGGCGGGACAATCAGCCCCAGCATTTT. It yields the protein CASAPYRRDNQPQHF.

CDR3 nucleotides: TGTGCCAGTACAGAAACCCCGACCTCCTACGAGCAGTACTTC. Encoded protein: CASTETPTSYEQYF. This rearrangement joins TRBV19 to TRBJ2-7, with D uncertain. Germline V gene lookup returns CDR1 LNHDA and CDR2 SQIVND (reference sequence). The ends were cut back, 7 bases at V and 0 bases at J, with 13 bases in the middle. The CDR3 extends over 14 amino acids.

CDR3 in DNA: TGTGCCAGCAGCTTAGGGGGGACTTCTAGCACAGATACGCAGTATTTT. Translation gives CASSLGGTSSTDTQYF. V is TRBV7-9 and J is TRBJ2-3; maybe TRBD2 (6 bases). Germline values: CDR1 SEHNR, CDR2 FQNEAQ (reference sequence). This CDR3 region has 16 residues. V was shortened by 1 base and J by 0 bases, with 11 bases between the two germline ends.

Only a few counts were recorded for this clone. The chain couples TRBV30 to TRBJ1-6; a weak D match, TRBD1 (5 bases). In germline, CDR1 is GTSNPN, CDR2 SVGIG (reference sequence). The CDR3 contains 16 residues. V was shortened by 8 bases and J by 4 bases, with 21 bases between the two germline ends. In nucleotides, the CDR3 is TGTGCCAGTCACTCCGGGACCCTCGGTTATAATTCACCCCTCCACTTT. It codes for CASHSGTLGYNSPLHF.

The genes are TRBV19 and TRBJ2-2; possible D gene TRBD2, 6 bases. Germline loops: CDR1 LNHDA, CDR2 SQIVND (reference sequence). Between the trimmed V and J ends, which lost 5 bases and 5 bases, there was a span of 12 bases. This CDR3 is 14 amino acids long. The CDR3, as DNA: TGTGCCAGTAGTCCCCAACGGGGGACCGGGGAGCTGTTTTTT. It translates to CASSPQRGTGELFF.

The chain carries TRBV2 and TRBJ2-5; TRBD1 matches at 12 bases. CDR1 is SNHLY and CDR2 is FYNNEI in the germline V gene. There are 19 residues in the CDR3. The junction had 15 bases not matched to a gene; V was cut back by 2 bases and J by 5 bases. The CDR3 spells CASSEPTTSGTGGFETQYF. CDR3 bases: TGTGCCAGCAGTGAACCGACAACATCCGGGACAGGGGGCTTTGAGACCCAGTACTTC. Combining the CDR3 with reference TRBV2 and TRBJ2-5 gives the whole variable domain EPEVTQTPSHQVTQMGQEVILRCVPISNHLYFYWYRQILGQKVEFLVSFYNNEISEKSEIFDDQFSVERPDGSNFTLKIRSTKLEDSAMYFCASSEPTTSGTGGFETQYFGPGTRLLVL.

DNA for the CDR3: TGTGCCAGCAGTTACGGTAGAGCGGGAGGCTACAATGAGCAGTTCTTC. Its translation: CASSYGRAGGYNEQFF. The chain employs TRBV6-5 and TRBJ2-1; 9 bases align to TRBD2. Germline assignment: CDR1 MNHEY and CDR2 SVGAGI. V was clipped by 2 bases and J by 3 bases; unmatched bases: 5. The CDR3 has 16 amino acids.

This chain joins TRBV7-6 and TRBJ2-5, with 10 bases identical to TRBD2. V trimming: 4 bases; J trimming: 4 bases; junction bases outside the gene matches: 3. Germline values: CDR1 SGHVS, CDR2 FNYEAQ. This CDR3 contains 14 residues. CDR3 coding DNA: TGTGCCAGCAGCTCCTTAGCGGGAGGAGAGACCCAGTACTTC. Protein product: CASSSLAGGETQYF.

The rearrangement uses TRBV10-3 and TRBJ2-7; D unresolved. V was cut by 2 bases and J by 9 bases, with 8 bases left in between. CDR1 ENHRY and CDR2 SYGVKD come from the germline V gene. CDR3 length equals 11 residues. CDR3 bases: TGTGCCATCAGTGAGGGGGTAGTGCAGTACTTC. It encodes CAISEGVVQYF.

This clone appeared a single time. V gene TRBV10-1 combines with J gene TRBJ2-2; 7 bases align to TRBD2. J lost 3 bases, V lost 1 base, and 5 bases had no gene match. The CDR3 is 16 amino acids. Germline V gene sequence: CDR1 WNHNN, CDR2 SYGVQD (reference sequence). In DNA, the CDR3 is TGCGCCAGCAGTGAGTACGGCGGGAGAGACACCGGGGAGCTGTTTTTT. Translation gives CASSEYGGRDTGELFF.

The chain couples TRBV11-1 to TRBJ2-7, with a tentative D call TRBD2 (5 bases). Trimming cost V 2 bases and J 3 bases, with 11 bases left between them. Germline CDR1 SGHAT, CDR2 FQDESV (reference sequence). CDR3 length: 14 residues. CDR3: CASSLRAVNYEQYF. The CDR3 nucleotides are TGTGCCAGCAGCTTACGAGCGGTGAACTACGAGCAGTACTTC.

V is TRBV7-9 and J is TRBJ2-3, with D maybe TRBD2 (5 bases). V was pared by 1 base and J by 1 base, with 6 bases between. Germline loops: CDR1 SEHNR, CDR2 FQNEAQ (reference sequence). This CDR3 contains 14 residues. The CDR3 DNA is TGTGCCAGCAGCTTAGTGCGGGGCACAGATACGCAGTATTTT. This encodes CASSLVRGTDTQYF.

This chain connects TRBV19 to TRBJ1-5; tentatively, D is TRBD1 (6 bases). The CDR3 is 15 amino acids. V dropped 5 bases and J dropped 3 bases, with 14 bases sitting between them. Germline V CDR1 and CDR2: LNHDA, SQIVND (reference sequence). CDR3 sequence: CASSSKDRHNQPQHF. The CDR3 nucleotides are TGTGCCAGTAGTTCAAAGGACAGACACAATCAGCCCCAGCATTTT.

The CDR3 is CASSLARDKNYGYTF. Written as DNA, the CDR3 is TGCGCCAGCAGCCTAGCCCGGGACAAAAACTATGGCTACACCTTC. This chain joins TRBV4-1 and TRBJ1-2, with TRBD1 as a possible D gene (6 bases). With 4 bases removed from V and 2 bases from J, the gap between germline ends came to 14 bases. Germline-derived CDR1 and CDR2 are MGHRA and YSYEKL. The CDR3 runs to 15 residues.

The chain joins TRBV27 to TRBJ1-2, with a possible D match to TRBD1 (6 bases). The ends were cut back, 5 bases at V and 4 bases at J, with 17 bases in the middle. CDR1 is MNHEY and CDR2 is SMNVEV in the germline V gene (reference sequence). The CDR3 extends over 15 amino acids. CDR3 residues: CASSTPGTPFYGYTF. CDR3 coding DNA: TGTGCCAGCAGTACCCCCGGGACACCTTTCTATGGCTACACCTTC.

This clone was seen a few times. The V gene is TRBV7-9, the J gene TRBJ1-1, with unresolved D. The V and J ends lost 5 bases and 1 base respectively, with 11 bases between them. The V gene's germline CDR1 is SEHNR and CDR2 FQNEAQ (reference sequence). CDR3 size: 14 residues. CDR3 residues: CASSPNTGNTEAFF. The CDR3 DNA reads TGTGCCAGCAGCCCCAATACGGGGAACACTGAAGCTTTCTTT.

In this sample, this clone turned up once. V usage is TRBV7-9 and J usage is TRBJ2-5, with 10 bases lining up with TRBD2. CDR1 and CDR2 (germline): SEHNR, FQNEAQ (reference sequence). The V segment lost 5 bases and the J segment 4 bases; nucleotides outside the gene matches: 7. The CDR3 contains 15 residues. CDR3 sequence (DNA): TGTGCCAGCAGCGGGACTAGCGTAACCGGAGAGACCCAGTACTTC. Amino acid sequence: CASSGTSVTGETQYF.

The chain joins TRBV2 to TRBJ2-1; weak D call: TRBD2 (6 bases). The length of the CDR3 is 15 residues. V was shortened by 6 bases and J by 2 bases, with 14 bases between the two germline ends. Germline assignment: CDR1 SNHLY and CDR2 FYNNEI. The chain's CDR3 is CASSATSGAYNEQFF. CDR3 sequence (DNA): TGTGCCAGCAGCGCGACTAGTGGCGCCTACAATGAGCAGTTCTTC.

This clone has only one observation. This chain uses TRBV29-1 with TRBJ1-4; 10 nucleotides line up with TRBD1. Germline V gives CDR1 SQVTM, CDR2 ANQGSEA. CDR3 length: 15 amino acids. The V gene end was trimmed by 3 bases and the J gene end by 8 bases; junction bases not matched to a gene: 9. CDR3 protein: CSVDSTGTGEEKLFF. As DNA, the CDR3 is TGCAGCGTTGACTCTACCGGGACAGGGGAGGAAAAACTGTTTTTT.

The chain is built from TRBV27 and TRBJ2-4, with 10 bases fitting TRBD1. Trimming took 4 bases from V and 1 from J; bases not matched to a gene: 4. Germline loops: CDR1 MNHEY, CDR2 SMNVEV (reference sequence). This CDR3 is built from 16 residues. The CDR3 bases are TGTGCCAGCAGTTCCGGGACAGGGGCCGCCAAAAACATTCAGTACTTC. Its translation is CASSSGTGAAKNIQYF.

V usage is TRBV7-9 and J usage is TRBJ2-7; D gene ambiguous. The V gene's germline CDR1 is SEHNR and CDR2 FQNEAQ (reference sequence). Trimming stripped 3 bases from V and 3 bases from J, with 12 bases between. The CDR3 spans 14 residues. CDR3 sequence: CASSFDEFLYEQYF. In nucleotides, the CDR3 is TGTGCCAGCAGCTTTGATGAGTTCCTCTACGAGCAGTACTTC.

V usage is TRBV6-1 and J usage is TRBJ2-7, with D unresolved. Germline values: CDR1 MNHNS, CDR2 SASEGT. Trimming shortened V by 2 bases and J by 5 bases, and 13 bases separated the two germline ends. The CDR3 is 14 residues long. CDR3 in amino acids: CASSEQQRSHEQYF. The CDR3 DNA sequence: TGTGCCAGCAGTGAACAACAACGGTCCCACGAGCAGTACTTC.